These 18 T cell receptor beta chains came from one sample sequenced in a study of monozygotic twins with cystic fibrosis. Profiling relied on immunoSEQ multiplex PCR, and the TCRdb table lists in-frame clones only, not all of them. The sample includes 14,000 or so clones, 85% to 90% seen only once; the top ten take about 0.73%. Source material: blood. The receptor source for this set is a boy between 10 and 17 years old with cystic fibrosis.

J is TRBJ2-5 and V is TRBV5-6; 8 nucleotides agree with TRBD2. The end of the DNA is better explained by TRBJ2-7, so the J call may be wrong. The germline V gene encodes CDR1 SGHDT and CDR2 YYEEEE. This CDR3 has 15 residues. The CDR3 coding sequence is TGTGCCAGCAGCTTCTCGCTAGCGGGTAGCTACGAGCAGTACTTC. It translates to CASSFSLAGSYEQYF.

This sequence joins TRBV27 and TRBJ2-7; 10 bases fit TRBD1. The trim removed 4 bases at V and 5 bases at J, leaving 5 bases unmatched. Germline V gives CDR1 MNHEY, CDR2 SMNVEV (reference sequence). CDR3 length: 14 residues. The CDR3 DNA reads TGTGCCAGCAGTTCGGGACAGGGGATGGACGAGCAGTACTTC. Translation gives CASSSGQGMDEQYF.

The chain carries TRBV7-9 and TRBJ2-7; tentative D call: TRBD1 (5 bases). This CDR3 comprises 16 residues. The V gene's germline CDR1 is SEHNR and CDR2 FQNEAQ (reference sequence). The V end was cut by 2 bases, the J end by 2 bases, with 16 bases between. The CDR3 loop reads CASSLSYEGRAYEQYF. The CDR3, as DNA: TGTGCCAGCAGCTTAAGTTATGAAGGCAGGGCCTACGAGCAGTACTTC.

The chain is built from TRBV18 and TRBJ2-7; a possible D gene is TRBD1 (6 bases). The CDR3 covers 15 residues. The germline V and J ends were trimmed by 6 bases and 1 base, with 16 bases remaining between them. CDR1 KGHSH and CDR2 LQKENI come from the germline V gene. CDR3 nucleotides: TGTGCCAGCTCTGCTTTCGGGCAGGGGTCCTACGAGCAGTACTTC. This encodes CASSAFGQGSYEQYF.

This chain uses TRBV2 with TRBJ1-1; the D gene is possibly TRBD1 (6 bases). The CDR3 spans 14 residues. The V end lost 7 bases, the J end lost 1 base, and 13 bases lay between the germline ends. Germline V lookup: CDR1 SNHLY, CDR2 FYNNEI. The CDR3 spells CASTEGRGNTEAFF. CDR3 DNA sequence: TGTGCCAGCACCGAGGGCAGGGGGAACACTGAAGCTTTCTTT.

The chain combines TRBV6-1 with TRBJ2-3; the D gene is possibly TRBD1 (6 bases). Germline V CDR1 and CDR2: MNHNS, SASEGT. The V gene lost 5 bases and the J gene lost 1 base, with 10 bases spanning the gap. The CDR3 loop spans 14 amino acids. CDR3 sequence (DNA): TGTGCCAGCAGTCTTGGACAGCGCACAGATACGCAGTATTTT. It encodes CASSLGQRTDTQYF.

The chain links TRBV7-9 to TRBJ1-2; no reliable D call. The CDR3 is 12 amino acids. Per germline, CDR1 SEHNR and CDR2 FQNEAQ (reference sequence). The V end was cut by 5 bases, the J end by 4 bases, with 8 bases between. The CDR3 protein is CASSLQIYGYTF. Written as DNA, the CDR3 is TGTGCCAGCAGCCTCCAAATCTATGGCTACACCTTC. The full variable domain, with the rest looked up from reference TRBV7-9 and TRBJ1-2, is DTGVSQNPRHKITKRGQNVTFRCDPISEHNRLYWYRQTLGQGPEFLTYFQNEAQLEKSRLLSDRFSAERPKGSFSTLEIQRTEQGDSAMYLCASSLQIYGYTFGSGTRLTVV.

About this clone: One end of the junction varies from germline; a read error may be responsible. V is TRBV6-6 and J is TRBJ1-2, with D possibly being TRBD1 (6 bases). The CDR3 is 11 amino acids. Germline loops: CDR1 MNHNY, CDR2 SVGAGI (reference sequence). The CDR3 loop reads CASNQDRTTSF. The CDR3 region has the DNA TGTGCCAGCAACCAGGACAGAACGACATCTTTC.

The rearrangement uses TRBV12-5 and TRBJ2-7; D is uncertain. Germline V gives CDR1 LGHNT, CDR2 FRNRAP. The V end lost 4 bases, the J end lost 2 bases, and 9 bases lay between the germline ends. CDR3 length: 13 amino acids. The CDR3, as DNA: TGTGCTAGTGGTTCGGCAGCCACCTACGAGCAGTACTTC. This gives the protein CASGSAATYEQYF.

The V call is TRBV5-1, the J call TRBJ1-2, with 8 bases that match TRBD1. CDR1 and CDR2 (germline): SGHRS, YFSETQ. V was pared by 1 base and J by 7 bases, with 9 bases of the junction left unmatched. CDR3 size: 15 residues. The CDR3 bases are TGCGCCAGCAGCTTGAGGGCAGGGGGCGTCGGTGGCTACACCTTC. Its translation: CASSLRAGGVGGYTF.

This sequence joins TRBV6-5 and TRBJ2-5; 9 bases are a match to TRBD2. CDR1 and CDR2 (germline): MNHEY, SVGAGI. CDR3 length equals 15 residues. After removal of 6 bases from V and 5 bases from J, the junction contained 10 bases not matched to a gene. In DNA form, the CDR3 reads TGTGCCAGCAGCCCCGGCCTAGCGGGGACGGAGACCCAGTACTTC. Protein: CASSPGLAGTETQYF.

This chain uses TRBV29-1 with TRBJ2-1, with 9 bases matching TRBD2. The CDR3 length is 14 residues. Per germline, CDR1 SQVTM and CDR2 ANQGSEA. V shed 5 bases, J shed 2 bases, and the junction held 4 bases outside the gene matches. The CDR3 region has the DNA TGCAGCGTTCTGACTAGCGGAACCTACAATGAGCAGTTCTTC. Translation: CSVLTSGTYNEQFF.

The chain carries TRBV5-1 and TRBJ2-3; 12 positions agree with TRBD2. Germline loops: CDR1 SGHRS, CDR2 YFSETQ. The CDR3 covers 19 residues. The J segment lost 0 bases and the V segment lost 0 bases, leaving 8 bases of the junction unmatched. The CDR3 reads CASSLAWGLAGASTDTQYF. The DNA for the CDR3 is TGCGCCAGCAGCTTGGCCTGGGGACTAGCGGGTGCTAGCACAGATACGCAGTATTTT.

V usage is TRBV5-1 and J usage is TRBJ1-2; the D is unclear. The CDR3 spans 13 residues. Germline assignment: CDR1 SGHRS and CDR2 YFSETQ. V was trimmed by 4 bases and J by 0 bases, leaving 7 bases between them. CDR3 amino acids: CASSTHPNYGYTF. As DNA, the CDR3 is TGCGCCAGCAGCACCCACCCTAACTATGGCTACACCTTC.

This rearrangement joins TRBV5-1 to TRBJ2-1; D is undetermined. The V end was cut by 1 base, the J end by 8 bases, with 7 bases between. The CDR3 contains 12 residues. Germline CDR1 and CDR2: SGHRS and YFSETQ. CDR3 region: CASSLMPDEQFF. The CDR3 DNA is TGCGCCAGCAGCTTGATGCCAGATGAGCAGTTCTTC.

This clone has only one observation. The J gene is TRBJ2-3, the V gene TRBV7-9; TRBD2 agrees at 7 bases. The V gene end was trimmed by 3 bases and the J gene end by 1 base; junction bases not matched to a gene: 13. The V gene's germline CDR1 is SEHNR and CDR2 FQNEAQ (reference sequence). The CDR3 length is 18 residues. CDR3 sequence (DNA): TGTGCCAGCAGCTTCTTCGGGAGCGCGGGGGAACGCACAGATACGCAGTATTTT. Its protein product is CASSFFGSAGERTDTQYF.

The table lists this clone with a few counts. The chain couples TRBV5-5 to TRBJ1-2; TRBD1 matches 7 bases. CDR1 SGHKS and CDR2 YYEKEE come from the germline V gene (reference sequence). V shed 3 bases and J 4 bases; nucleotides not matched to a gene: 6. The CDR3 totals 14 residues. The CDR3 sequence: CASSSTGMVYGYTF. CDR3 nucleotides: TGTGCCAGCAGCTCGACAGGGATGGTCTATGGCTACACCTTC.

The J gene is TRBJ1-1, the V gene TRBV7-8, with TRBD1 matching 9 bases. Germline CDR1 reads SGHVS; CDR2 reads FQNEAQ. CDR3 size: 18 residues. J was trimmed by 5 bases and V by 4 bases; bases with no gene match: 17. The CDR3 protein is CASSSKWGTGFGRTEAFF. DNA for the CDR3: TGTGCCAGCAGCTCCAAGTGGGGGACAGGGTTCGGGAGAACTGAAGCTTTCTTT.